The present TCR beta chain was sequenced within a study of blood T cell repertoires in COVID-19. Study as a whole: The origin of the acute and convalescent COVID-19 samples was the United States, Italy and Spain. PBMCs, B-cell-depleted T cells, or T cells provided the cDNA or gDNA that made up the material.

Germline values: CDR1 KGHDR, CDR2 SFDVKD. V gave up 5 bases and J gave up 11 bases; unmatched junction bases: 8. The CDR3 is 14 residues long. Per the study methods: It was from reference gene primer amplification that nucleated cell counts were estimated. Produced via immunoSEQ multiplex PCR; TCRdb's table is partial and in-frame only. That table supplies the V and J calls and clone size; D and trimming were determined from the DNA. Among 95,000 to 120,000 clones listed, over 75% were seen once. Sequenced material: peripheral blood. This sequence was found in a man aged 45-60 years with acute or convalescent COVID-19. The rearrangement joins TRBV24-1 to TRBJ2-4; 10 nucleotides match TRBD2. The CDR3, as DNA: TGTGCCACCAGTGCAACCGGAACTAGCGGGGTTCAGTACTTC. Translation: CATSATGTSGVQYF.